The rows below give T cell receptor beta chains drawn from one sample of a study of shared clonotypes between healthy human individuals. Profiling relied on immunoSEQ multiplex PCR, and the TCRdb table lists in-frame clones only, not all of them. The data show 2 million to 2.5 million clones, with roughly 94% seen just once and 1% to 1.3% held by the top ten. The sequenced sample was naive CD8+ T cells sorted from blood. The receptors derive from a young man in good health. Both conserved end residues are part of each CDR3. The order of the fields is D gene, J gene, V gene, clone size, CDR3 DNA, CDR3 protein. The D gene is left open where the match is weak. A row's size may be missing; if present it is once, few, many or a size class.

>-|TRBJ2-7|TRBV11-2|-
TGTGCCAGCAGCTCCCGGTATTCCTCCGAGCAGTACTTC
CASSSRYSSEQYF
>-|TRBJ1-6|TRBV9|-
TGTGCCAGCTCGGGGCGGCCCGAGGGTCTCAATTCACCCCTCCACTTT
CASSGRPEGLNSPLHF
>-|TRBJ2-6|TRBV6-6|-
TGTGCCAGCAGTCCACAGGATTACAACGTCCTGACTTTC
CASSPQDYNVLTF
>-|TRBJ2-1|TRBV4-1|-
TGCGCCAGCAGCCAATGGACGGGGGTCGATGAGCAGTTCTTC
CASSQWTGVDEQFF
>TRBD1|TRBJ1-1|TRBV7-2|-
TGTGCCAGCAGCCCGGGGACAGGGGGCCGGACTGAAGCTTTCTTT
CASSPGTGGRTEAFF
>-|TRBJ2-3|TRBV7-9|-
TGTGCCAGCAGCTTAGGGCAAGGGGACGTCACAGATACGCAGTATTTT
CASSLGQGDVTDTQYF
>-|TRBJ2-7|TRBV28|-
TGTGCCAGCAGTTTGCGCGGGACAAAACACGAGCAGTACTTC
CASSLRGTKHEQYF
>TRBD1|TRBJ2-7|TRBV9|-
TGTGCCAGCAGCGTAGGCCAGGGGGCTCGAAACGAGCAGTACTTC
CASSVGQGARNEQYF
>TRBD2|TRBJ2-1|TRBV2|-
TGTGCCAGCAGTCTAGCGGGACTTGGGTACAATGAGCAGTTCTTC
CASSLAGLGYNEQFF
>-|TRBJ2-1|TRBV25-1|-
TGTGCCAGCAGTGAAGATGAGACGGACAATGAGCAGTTCTTC
CASSEDETDNEQFF
>TRBD2|TRBJ2-3|TRBV28|-
TGTGCCAGCAGTTTTCGGGGGGGCAAGGCTACGCAGTATTTT
CASSFRGGKATQYF
>TRBD1|TRBJ1-2|TRBV4-1|-
TGCGCCAGCAGCCAAGTCGGCAGGGGGGTTGAGTACTATGGCTACACCTTC
CASSQVGRGVEYYGYTF
>TRBD1|TRBJ1-2|TRBV5-6|-
TGTGCCAGCAGGGAAACAGGGGGCGGTGGCTACACCTTC
CASRETGGGGYTF
>TRBD1|TRBJ2-7|TRBV6-5|once
TGTGCCAGCAGGTACCCCCGGGACAGGGATTCCTACGAGCAGTACTTC
CASRYPRDRDSYEQYF
>-|TRBJ2-7|TRBV10-2|-
TGCGCCAGCCTGACCCGGGACAATGCCTACGAGCAGTACTTC
CASLTRDNAYEQYF
>-|TRBJ2-7|TRBV5-4|-
TGTGCCAGCAGTTCTGGCTACGAGCAGTACTTC
CASSSGYEQYF
>TRBD2|TRBJ2-3|TRBV15|-
TGTGCCACCAGCACACGACTAGCGGGGAACACAGATACGCAGTATTTT
CATSTRLAGNTDTQYF
>TRBD1|TRBJ2-1|TRBV7-3|-
TGTGCCAGCAGCTCTGACAGGGATGATGAGCAGTTCTTC
CASSSDRDDEQFF
>-|TRBJ2-7|TRBV5-1|-
TGCGCCAGCAGCTTGGCCGCCGGATACGAGCAGTACTTC
CASSLAAGYEQYF
>-|TRBJ2-7|TRBV5-6|once
TGTGCCAGCAGCGAGAACAGGGTCTACGAGCAGTACTTC
CASSENRVYEQYF
>-|TRBJ1-2|TRBV5-1|-
TGCGCCAGCAGCTTGGTCGCCGGAGCTAACTATGGCTACACCTTC
CASSLVAGANYGYTF
>-|TRBJ2-7|TRBV11-2|-
TGTGCCAGCAAATCCCCGGACTACGAGCAGTACTTC
CASKSPDYEQYF
>TRBD2|TRBJ2-1|TRBV19|-
TGTGCCAGTAGTATAGTTGGCGGGAGTGTCTCCTACAATGAGCAGTTCTTC
CASSIVGGSVSYNEQFF
>TRBD1|TRBJ2-1|TRBV4-1|-
TGCGCCAGCAGCCGCGCACAGGGGGGCTACAATGAGCAGTTCTTC
CASSRAQGGYNEQFF
>-|TRBJ2-7|TRBV6-6|-
TGTGCCAGCAGCCCAAAGGGGCTGATCTACGAGCAGTACTTC
CASSPKGLIYEQYF
>-|TRBJ1-1|TRBV5-1|-
TGCGCCAGCCTGGGGGGGATGAACACTGAAGCTTTCTTT
CASLGGMNTEAFF
>TRBD2|TRBJ2-2|TRBV6-5|-
TGTGCCAGCAGTCCCCGCGGGGGTTTTGCCGGGGAGCTGTTTTTT
CASSPRGGFAGELFF
>-|TRBJ1-6|TRBV11-1|-
TGTGCCAGCAGCCCCGAGACAGACTCCTATAATTCACCCCTCCACTTT
CASSPETDSYNSPLHF
>-|TRBJ2-5|TRBV2|-
TGTGCCAGCAGAGGGCCCCTCGGGACCCAGTACTTC
CASRGPLGTQYF
>-|TRBJ2-1|TRBV30|-
TGTGCCTGGAGTGTACGGCTTGGGGGCCGCGTTTTCAATGAGCAGTTCTTC
CAWSVRLGGRVFNEQFF
>-|TRBJ1-1|TRBV7-2|-
TGTGCCAGCAGCCAGGAGGACCAAGGCCTTATGAACACTGAAGCTTTCTTT
CASSQEDQGLMNTEAFF
>-|TRBJ1-2|TRBV7-9|once
TGTGCCAGCAGCTTAGACGGCAGCTCTAACTATGGCTACACCTTC
CASSLDGSSNYGYTF
>-|TRBJ2-1|TRBV7-2|-
TGTGCCAGCAGCCTACATTCCTACAATGAGCAGTTCTTC
CASSLHSYNEQFF